This TCR beta chain was documented in a study of blood T cell repertoires in COVID-19. Study in general: Acute and convalescent COVID-19 specimens originated in the United States, Italy and Spain.

In the original workflow: By means of reference gene primer amplification, nucleated cell counts were estimated. The table came from immunoSEQ multiplex PCR; TCRdb's copy has only in-frame clones and leaves some out. V and J calls and clone size are copied from that table; D and trimming were computed from the DNA. Among about 270,000 clones listed, more than 75% were seen once. With 2 bases clipped from V and 8 bases from J, the junction kept 9 bases outside the gene matches. The CDR3 length is 16 residues. The germline CDR1 and CDR2 sequences are MDHEN and SYDVKM. The chain has TRBV28 and TRBJ1-4, with 9 bases lining up with TRBD1. This TCR was recovered from a man aged 35 to 55 with active or convalescent COVID-19. The specimen sequenced was peripheral blood. Written as DNA, the CDR3 is TGTGCCAGCAGTTTAGGGAGGGACAGGGCGAGAGAAAAACTGTTTTTT. Protein sequence: CASSLGRDRAREKLFF.